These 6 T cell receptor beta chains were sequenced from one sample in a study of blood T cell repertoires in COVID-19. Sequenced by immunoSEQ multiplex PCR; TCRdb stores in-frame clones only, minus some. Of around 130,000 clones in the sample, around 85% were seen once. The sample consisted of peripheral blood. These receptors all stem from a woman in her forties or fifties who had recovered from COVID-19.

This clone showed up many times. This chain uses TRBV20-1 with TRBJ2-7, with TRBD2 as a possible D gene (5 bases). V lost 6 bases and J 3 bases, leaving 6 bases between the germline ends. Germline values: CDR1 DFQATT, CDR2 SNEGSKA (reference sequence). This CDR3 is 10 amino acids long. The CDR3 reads CSAGDYEQYF. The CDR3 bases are TGCAGTGCCGGGGACTACGAGCAGTACTTC.

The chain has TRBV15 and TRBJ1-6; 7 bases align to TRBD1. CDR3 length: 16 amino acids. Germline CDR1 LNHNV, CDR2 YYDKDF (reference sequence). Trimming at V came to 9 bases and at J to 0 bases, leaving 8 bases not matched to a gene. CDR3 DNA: TGTGCCACTAAGACAGGGATGGGCTCCTATAATTCACCCCTCCACTTT. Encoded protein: CATKTGMGSYNSPLHF.

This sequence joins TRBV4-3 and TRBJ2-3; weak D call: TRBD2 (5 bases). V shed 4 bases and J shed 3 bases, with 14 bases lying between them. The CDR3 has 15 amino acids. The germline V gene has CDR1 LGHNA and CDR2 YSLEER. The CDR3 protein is CASSRGLEETDTQYF. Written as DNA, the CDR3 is TGCGCCAGCAGCCGCGGACTCGAAGAAACAGATACGCAGTATTTT.

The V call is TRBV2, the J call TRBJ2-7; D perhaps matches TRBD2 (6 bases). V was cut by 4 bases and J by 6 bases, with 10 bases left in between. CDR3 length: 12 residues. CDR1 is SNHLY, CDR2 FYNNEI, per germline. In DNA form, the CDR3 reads TGTGCCAGCAGTGGGGCGGGAATCGAGCAGTACTTC. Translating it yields CASSGAGIEQYF.

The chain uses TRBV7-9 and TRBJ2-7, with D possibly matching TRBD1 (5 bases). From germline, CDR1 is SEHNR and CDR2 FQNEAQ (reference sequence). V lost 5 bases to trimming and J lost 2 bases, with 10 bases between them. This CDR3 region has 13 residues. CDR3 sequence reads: CASSLETAYEQYF. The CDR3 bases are TGTGCCAGCAGCCTTGAGACAGCCTACGAGCAGTACTTC. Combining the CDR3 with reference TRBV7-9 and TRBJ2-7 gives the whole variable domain DTGVSQNPRHKITKRGQNVTFRCDPISEHNRLYWYRQTLGQGPEFLTYFQNEAQLEKSRLLSDRFSAERPKGSFSTLEIQRTEQGDSAMYLCASSLETAYEQYFGPGTRLTVT.

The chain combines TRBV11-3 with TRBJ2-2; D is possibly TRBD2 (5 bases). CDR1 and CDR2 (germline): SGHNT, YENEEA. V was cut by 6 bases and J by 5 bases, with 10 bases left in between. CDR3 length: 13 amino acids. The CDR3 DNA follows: TGTGCCAGCAGGAGGGCTGGTACCGGGGAGCTGTTTTTT. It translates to CASRRAGTGELFF.